The next 18 T cell receptor beta chains were all read from a single sample in a study of lymphopenia after photon versus proton radiotherapy. Here immunoSEQ multiplex PCR was the method, and the copy in TCRdb shows in-frame clones only, minus some. Of 40,000 to 45,000 clones listed, about 86% are singletons. This material consisted of peripheral blood, taken from a patient treated with proton-based radiotherapy. Receptors originate from a woman aged 70 to 79 with pancreatic cancer. Some clones in this sample may be carry-over from other donors' samples.

The CDR3 sequence: CASSPPGRGLGNEQFF. CDR3 sequence (DNA): TGTGCCAGCAGTCCCCCTGGCAGGGGGCTGGGGAATGAGCAGTTCTTC. The chain employs TRBV27 and TRBJ2-1; 8 positions agree with TRBD1. V gave up 5 bases and J gave up 7 bases; unmatched junction bases: 13. The CDR3 is 16 residues long. Germline V gives CDR1 MNHEY, CDR2 SMNVEV (reference sequence).

This chain's CDR3 is CASSLGRGPGELFF. For the CDR3, the DNA is TGTGCCAGCAGCTTGGGCAGGGGGCCCGGGGAGCTGTTTTTT. The chain links TRBV5-6 to TRBJ2-2; 8 bases map to TRBD1. CDR3 size: 14 residues. J was trimmed by 6 bases and V by 0 bases; bases with no gene match: 1. The germline gives CDR1 SGHDT, CDR2 YYEEEE.

The rearrangement joins TRBV6-1 to TRBJ1-5; D gene unclear. The CDR3 covers 14 residues. Germline CDR1 MNHNS, CDR2 SASEGT. The ends were cut back, 6 bases at V and 4 bases at J, with 13 bases in the middle. DNA of the CDR3: TGTGCCAGCAGGGGGATCGGGGATAATCAGCCCCAGCATTTT. This encodes CASRGIGDNQPQHF.

The chain recombines TRBV4-3 with TRBJ2-7; the match to TRBD1 covers 10 bases. Germline V gene sequence: CDR1 LGHNA, CDR2 YSLEER. Losses at the gene ends were 0 bases for V and 3 bases for J; bases not matched to a gene: 17. CDR3 length equals 20 residues. CDR3 coding DNA: TGCGCCAGCAGCCAAGATAATGTCTCACCGGGACAGGGGATTATCTACGAGCAGTACTTC. Amino acid sequence: CASSQDNVSPGQGIIYEQYF.

In its sample, this clone was seen once. This chain connects TRBV27 to TRBJ1-1; 7 bases are shared with TRBD1. The CDR3 runs 14 residues. V was pared by 5 bases and J by 1 base, with 4 bases of the junction left unmatched. Per germline, CDR1 MNHEY and CDR2 SMNVEV (reference sequence). DNA for the CDR3: TGTGCCAGCAGTCGCGACAGGGCGAACACTGAAGCTTTCTTT. This codes for CASSRDRANTEAFF.

The chain links TRBV19 to TRBJ2-7; TRBD1 might be the D (6 bases). CDR1 is LNHDA, CDR2 SQIVND, per germline (reference sequence). Deletions cut 0 bases from V and 2 bases from J, with 8 bases between. The length of the CDR3 is 14 residues. The CDR3 is CASSIEEGAYEQYF. CDR3 nucleotides: TGTGCCAGTAGTATAGAAGAGGGGGCCTACGAGCAGTACTTC. The whole variable domain, filled in from reference TRBV19 and TRBJ2-7, reads DGGITQSPKYLFRKEGQNVTLSCEQNLNHDAMYWYRQDPGQGLRLIYYSQIVNDFQKGDIAEGYSVSREKKESFPLTVTSAQKNPTAFYLCASSIEEGAYEQYFGPGTRLTVT.

J is TRBJ1-3 and V is TRBV18, with 7 bases aligning to TRBD1. Looked up from germline, CDR1 is KGHSH and CDR2 is LQKENI. J lost 3 bases, V lost 3 bases, and 8 bases had no gene match. The CDR3 extends over 16 amino acids. The CDR3 DNA sequence: TGTGCCAGCTCACCCCCGGGACAGCTGGATGGAAACACCATATATTTT. Its translation is CASSPPGQLDGNTIYF. The full variable domain, with the rest looked up from reference TRBV18 and TRBJ1-3, is NAGVMQNPRHLVRRRGQEARLRCSPMKGHSHVYWYRQLPEEGLKFMVYLQKENIIDESGMPKERFSAEFPKEGPSILRIQQVVRGDSAAYFCASSPPGQLDGNTIYFGEGSWLTVV.

J is TRBJ2-3 and V is TRBV7-2; 12 bases match TRBD2. With V trimmed by 4 bases and J by 5 bases, 4 bases remained unmatched. This CDR3 has 15 residues. Per germline, CDR1 SGHTA and CDR2 FQGNSA. The CDR3 loop reads CASSYRLAGEDTQYF. In DNA form, the CDR3 reads TGTGCCAGCAGCTACCGACTAGCGGGAGAAGATACGCAGTATTTT.

The V and J genes are TRBV6-1 and TRBJ1-4; D might be TRBD1 (5 bases). CDR3 length: 15 residues. CDR1 and CDR2 from the germline V gene are MNHNS and SASEGT. V lost 6 bases and J lost 7, with 18 bases in between. In nucleotides, the CDR3 is TGTGCCAGCAGCATAAGCCAGGGAGTTGGTGAAAAACTGTTTTTT. This codes for CASSISQGVGEKLFF.

This sequence joins TRBV30 and TRBJ1-1, with 8 bases identical to TRBD1. V shed 6 bases and J 5 bases; nucleotides not matched to a gene: 8. This CDR3 is 13 amino acids long. Germline V gene sequence: CDR1 GTSNPN, CDR2 SVGIG (reference sequence). The CDR3 loop reads CACKRTGWTEAFF. The CDR3 region has the DNA TGTGCCTGTAAAAGGACAGGGTGGACTGAAGCTTTCTTT.

The chain joins TRBV11-2 to TRBJ2-3, with D unclear. The germline V and J ends were trimmed by 5 bases and 1 base, with 7 bases remaining between them. Germline-derived CDR1 and CDR2 are SGHAT and FQNNGV. This CDR3 contains 13 residues. CDR3 sequence: CASSPTRTDTQYF. DNA of the CDR3: TGTGCCAGCAGCCCCACCCGCACAGATACGCAGTATTTT.

Only one count was recorded for this clone. This sequence joins TRBV6-4 and TRBJ1-2, with D uncertain. Trimming cost V 0 bases and J 4 bases, with 9 bases left between them. The CDR3 consists of 14 residues. Germline CDR1 MRHNA, CDR2 SNTAGT. The CDR3 DNA sequence: TGTGCCAGCAGTGACTCCTTTGCAGGCTATGGCTACACCTTC. Protein: CASSDSFAGYGYTF.

The chain recombines TRBV7-2 with TRBJ2-2; 8 bases line up with TRBD2. The CDR3 covers 16 residues. With 2 bases clipped from V and 4 bases from J, the junction kept 6 bases outside the gene matches. Germline assignment: CDR1 SGHTA and CDR2 FQGNSA. This CDR3 reads CASSLRVSGTTGELFF. CDR3 in DNA: TGTGCCAGCAGCTTAAGGGTTAGCGGGACCACCGGGGAGCTGTTTTTT.

This chain uses TRBV2 with TRBJ1-1; D uncertain. This CDR3 is built from 13 residues. Germline CDR1 SNHLY, CDR2 FYNNEI. V lost 4 bases and J 3 bases, leaving 9 bases between the germline ends. The CDR3 nucleotides are TGTGCCAGCAGTGGCCTCCGGGACACTGAAGCTTTCTTT. As protein: CASSGLRDTEAFF.

The chain's CDR3 is CASSLQGASQPQHF. CDR3 nucleotide sequence: TGTGCCAGCAGTTTACAGGGGGCTAGCCAGCCCCAGCATTTT. The chain combines TRBV6-5 with TRBJ1-5; TRBD1 agrees at 9 bases. The CDR3 totals 14 residues. The trim removed 4 bases at V and 7 bases at J, leaving 5 bases unmatched. The germline CDR1 and CDR2 sequences are MNHEY and SVGAGI.

The chain couples TRBV4-2 to TRBJ1-3; the D gene is possibly TRBD1 (6 bases). Trimming removed 3 bases from V and 2 bases from J, with 17 bases in between. Germline CDR1 is LGHNA and CDR2 is YNFKEQ. The CDR3 contains 17 residues. CDR3 nucleotide sequence: TGTGCCAGCAGCCAGGGGCAGCAACAGGGCCCTGGAAACACCATATATTTT. Protein sequence: CASSQGQQQGPGNTIYF.

J is TRBJ1-2 and V is TRBV4-2; D perhaps matches TRBD1 (5 bases). The CDR3 covers 15 residues. V was cut by 4 bases and J by 4 bases, with 16 bases left in between. Germline V gene sequence: CDR1 LGHNA, CDR2 YNFKEQ. The CDR3 here is CASSPGGGLGYGYTF. Here the CDR3 DNA reads TGTGCCAGCAGCCCCGGGGGGGGGTTGGGCTATGGCTACACCTTC.

This sequence joins TRBV6-1 and TRBJ1-3; 7 bases fit TRBD1. Losses at the gene ends were 6 bases for V and 2 bases for J; bases not matched to a gene: 4. Germline V gene data show CDR1 as MNHNS and CDR2 as SASEGT. The length of the CDR3 is 14 residues. The CDR3 nucleotides read TGTGCCAGCAGGCCTACAGGGGCTGGAAACACCATATATTTT. Its translation is CASRPTGAGNTIYF.